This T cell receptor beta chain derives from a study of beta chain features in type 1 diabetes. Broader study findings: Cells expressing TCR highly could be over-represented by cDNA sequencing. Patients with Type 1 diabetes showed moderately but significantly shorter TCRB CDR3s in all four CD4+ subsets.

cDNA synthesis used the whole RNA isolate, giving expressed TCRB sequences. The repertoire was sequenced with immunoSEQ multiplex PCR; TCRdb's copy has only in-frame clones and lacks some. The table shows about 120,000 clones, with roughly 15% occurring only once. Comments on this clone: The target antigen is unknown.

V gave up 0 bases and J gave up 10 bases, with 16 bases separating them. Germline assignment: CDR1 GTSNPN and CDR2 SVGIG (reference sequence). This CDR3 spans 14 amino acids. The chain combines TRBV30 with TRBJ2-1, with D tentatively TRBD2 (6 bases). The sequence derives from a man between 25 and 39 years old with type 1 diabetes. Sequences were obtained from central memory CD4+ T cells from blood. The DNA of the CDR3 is TGTGCCTGGAGTGTAGCCGGGGGATCGGGAGAGCAGTTCTTC. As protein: CAWSVAGGSGEQFF.